The rows below give T cell receptor beta chains drawn from one sample of a study of blood T cell repertoires in COVID-19. Measured with immunoSEQ multiplex PCR; TCRdb has only the in-frame clones, and not every one. The repertoire has about 180,000 clones, approximately 89% of them found once; the top ten carry under 3%. Sequences were obtained from PBMCs or T cells enriched from blood (not recorded which). The receptors derive from a middle-aged woman with acute COVID-19. Both conserved end residues are part of each CDR3. Size is omitted from some rows. Given values are once, few, many or a class for expanded clones.

V: TRBV10-3; size: -; J: TRBJ1-1; CDR3: CAISADWGGQRDTEAFF
V: TRBV3-1/TRBV3-2; size: -; J: TRBJ1-4; CDR3: CASSQAGTANEKLFF
V: TRBV30; size: -; J: TRBJ1-5; CDR3: CAWSVTGGGEPQHF
V: TRBV5-8; size: -; J: TRBJ1-1; CDR3: CASSLAAGGRTEAFF
V: TRBV5-6; size: -; J: TRBJ1-2; CDR3: CASSSDRSNGYTF
V: TRBV7-3; size: -; J: TRBJ2-5; CDR3: CASSVGGPQETQYF
V: TRBV3-1/TRBV3-2; size: -; J: TRBJ1-2; CDR3: CASSRSPGENYGYTF
V: TRBV13; size: -; J: TRBJ2-2; CDR3: CASSRTGGTGELFF
V: TRBV19; size: -; J: TRBJ2-1; CDR3: CASRLTAVHEQFF
V: TRBV29-1; size: -; J: TRBJ2-1; CDR3: CSVEGRGEVHEQFF
V: TRBV6-9; size: -; J: TRBJ2-3; CDR3: CASRYRPSGSCRLTDTQYF
V: TRBV4-2; size: -; J: TRBJ1-2; CDR3: CASSQDYTGSSGYTF
V: TRBV2; size: -; J: TRBJ1-5; CDR3: CASSEGFYRGLGQPQHF
V: TRBV6-5; size: -; J: TRBJ1-1; CDR3: CASTGRIGGGTEAFF
V: TRBV28; size: once; J: TRBJ2-5; CDR3: CASSSPGGPGETQYF
V: TRBV5-4; size: -; J: TRBJ1-2; CDR3: CASSLGPGTGDSYGYTF
V: TRBV6-2/TRBV6-3; size: -; J: TRBJ2-1; CDR3: CASSYLGTSGTYSYNEQFF
V: TRBV30; size: -; J: TRBJ2-1; CDR3: CAWSVPPDLAGEDNEQFF
V: TRBV19; size: -; J: TRBJ1-2; CDR3: CASSIDRGGPNYGYTF
V: TRBV5-3; size: -; J: TRBJ2-5; CDR3: CARSRDFQETQYF
V: TRBV4-1; size: -; J: TRBJ1-2; CDR3: CASSQEPNRRPWVYGYTF
V: TRBV28; size: -; J: TRBJ2-6; CDR3: CASSPDISGANVLTF
V: TRBV10-3; size: -; J: TRBJ2-2; CDR3: CAIKGDRATGELFF
V: TRBV18; size: -; J: TRBJ1-3; CDR3: CASSETGLSGNTIYF
V: TRBV20-1; size: once; J: TRBJ2-7; CDR3: CSASGLAGVYEQYF
V: TRBV10-1; size: -; J: TRBJ2-3; CDR3: CASSGTSGTDTQYF
V: TRBV7-2; size: -; J: TRBJ1-2; CDR3: CASSLNYRANGYTF
V: TRBV27; size: -; J: TRBJ2-1; CDR3: CASSLSGNEQFF
V: TRBV29-1; size: -; J: TRBJ2-3; CDR3: CSVEGASSTDTQYF
V: TRBV19; size: -; J: TRBJ1-1; CDR3: CASSIAEGVNTEAFF
V: TRBV5-1; size: -; J: TRBJ2-5; CDR3: CASSLVGQGETQYF
V: TRBV9; size: -; J: TRBJ2-2; CDR3: CASSPTTNTGELFF
V: TRBV5-1; size: -; J: TRBJ2-7; CDR3: CASSLDVGGRRQYF
V: TRBV18; size: -; J: TRBJ1-1; CDR3: CASTAQGSRTEAFF
V: TRBV18; size: -; J: TRBJ1-4; CDR3: CASSPQTGSNEKLFF
V: TRBV10-1; size: -; J: TRBJ2-3; CDR3: CASSEKRRGTDTQYF
V: TRBV3-1/TRBV3-2; size: -; J: TRBJ1-2; CDR3: CASSLNRGGGYTF
V: TRBV30; size: few; J: TRBJ1-3; CDR3: CAWSVAERIIFSGNTIYF
V: TRBV3-1/TRBV3-2; size: -; J: TRBJ1-2; CDR3: CASSQDRTEQPYGYTF
V: TRBV9; size: -; J: TRBJ2-5; CDR3: CASSPGVVEETQYF
V: TRBV25-1; size: -; J: TRBJ1-6; CDR3: CASGGTGGAGHNSPLHF
V: TRBV5-4; size: -; J: TRBJ2-6; CDR3: CASSPRAGAAGANVLTF
V: TRBV28; size: -; J: TRBJ2-1; CDR3: CASSPGTGRYNEQFF
V: TRBV19; size: once; J: TRBJ1-4; CDR3: CASSRDRAEKLFF